Sequencing of this TCR beta chain was carried out in a study of blood T cell repertoires in COVID-19. About the research overall: Some COVID-19 samples were acute and others convalescent; all came from the United States, Italy and Spain. In each case, the material was cDNA or gDNA derived from T cells, B-cell-depleted T cells, or PBMCs.

Germline CDR1 reads SNHLY; CDR2 reads FYNNEI. The CDR3 extends over 17 amino acids. Unmatched junction bases numbered 16, after V lost 4 bases and J lost 6 bases. As processed by the authors: Amplification from reference gene primers served as the basis for estimated nucleated cell counts. Profiled with immunoSEQ multiplex PCR; TCRdb holds only in-frame clones, not every one. Clone size and V and J calls were adopted from that table, with D and trimming inferred from the DNA. The sample holds under 140,000 clones, over 75% seen once. This receptor was obtained from a woman over 75 with active or convalescent COVID-19. Material: peripheral blood. The rearrangement links TRBV2 to TRBJ2-3; TRBD2 matches 7 bases. The CDR3 spells CASSASGRWEGSDTQYF. The CDR3 bases are TGTGCCAGCAGTGCCTCGGGTAGGTGGGAGGGCTCCGATACGCAGTATTTT.